The 13 T cell receptor beta chains presented below share a single source sample, sequenced in a study of chronic HIV infection and antiretroviral therapy (dated by TCRdb to between 2015 and 2016). Library preparation used 5' RACE. For sequencing, an Illumina MiSeq was employed. TCRdb reprocessed the public reads (quality trimming at Q25 with fastp, clone calling with MiXCR) and kept in-frame beta chains. Every CDR3 protein is listed once, alongside the most common genes and DNA of its rows. The sample includes roughly 48,000 distinct CDR3 sequences, with about 19% observed a single time. The ten biggest clones cover over 2.5% of the sample. The specimen sequenced was peripheral blood. The receptors were gathered from an adult who had HIV and had not received antiretroviral therapy, or was an uninfected healthy control (not recorded which).

This chain uses TRBV12-3 or TRBV12-4 with TRBJ1-1; D uncertain. This CDR3 comprises 13 residues. Trimming stripped 3 bases from V and 4 bases from J, with 9 bases between. The CDR3 DNA reads as TGTGCCAGCAGTTTCAAGGGTGCCACTGAAGCTTTCTTT. Translated: CASSFKGATEAFF.

This clonotype was counted a few times. The genes are TRBV2 and TRBJ2-7, with 7 nucleotides matching TRBD2. The CDR3 is 15 residues long. V lost 2 bases and J lost 6; bases outside the gene matches: 10. In germline, CDR1 is SNHLY, CDR2 FYNNEI. DNA of the CDR3: TGTGCCAGCAGTGAACTCTGGGGGAGGGCCTCCGAGCAGTACTTC. This gives the protein CASSELWGRASEQYF.

V and J are TRBV28 and TRBJ2-7; 9 bases fit TRBD2. Trimming at V came to 3 bases and at J to 2 bases, leaving 14 bases not matched to a gene. In germline, CDR1 is MDHEN, CDR2 SYDVKM. The CDR3 consists of 18 residues. This CDR3 is CASSFGGQGREGTYEQYF. The CDR3, as DNA: TGTGCCAGCAGTTTTGGGGGGCAAGGGCGGGAGGGAACCTACGAGCAGTACTTC.

This clonotype was detected a few times. This chain connects TRBV28 to TRBJ2-7; TRBD1 matches at 8 bases. The trim removed 3 bases at V and 2 bases at J, leaving 6 bases unmatched. Germline CDR1 reads MDHEN; CDR2 reads SYDVKM. CDR3 length equals 15 residues. The CDR3 region is CASSLDRVGAYEQYF. CDR3 coding DNA: TGTGCCAGCAGTTTGGACAGGGTAGGAGCCTACGAGCAGTACTTC.

This clonotype was seen only once. At one boundary the junction diverges from the germline segment, which might be a read error. This chain links TRBV29-1 with TRBJ2-1; D unclear. The CDR3 extends over 13 amino acids. The V gene's germline CDR1 is SQVTM and CDR2 ANQGSEA. The CDR3 here is CSVGSHSYSEQFF. The CDR3 coding sequence is TGCAGCGTTGGGTCCCACAGTTACAGTGAGCAGTTCTTC.

This clonotype occurred a few times. This chain connects TRBV18 to TRBJ1-3; a possible D gene is TRBD1 (6 bases). This CDR3 spans 14 amino acids. Trimming pared 2 bases from V and 3 bases from J, leaving 8 bases between. In germline, CDR1 is KGHSH, CDR2 LQKENI. DNA for the CDR3: TGTGCCAGCTCACCAACAGGGAATGGAAACACCATATATTTT. This gives the protein CASSPTGNGNTIYF.

Written as DNA, the CDR3 is TGTGCCAGCAGCTCCTCCGGGACAGGGGCTTTCGGAGCTTTCTTT. Translated: CASSSSGTGAFGAFF. The chain carries TRBV7-9 and TRBJ1-1; 10 positions agree with TRBD1. Trimming took 4 bases from V and 10 from J; bases not matched to a gene: 12. The V gene's germline CDR1 is SEHNR and CDR2 FQNEAQ (reference sequence). The CDR3 extends over 15 amino acids.

The chain carries TRBV11-2 and TRBJ1-2; D is possibly TRBD1 (5 bases). Trimming stripped 1 base from V and 7 bases from J, with 10 bases between. The CDR3 contains 13 residues. The germline V gene encodes CDR1 SGHAT and CDR2 FQNNGV. Here the CDR3 reads CASSLVQGGGYTF. The CDR3, as DNA: TGTGCCAGCAGCTTAGTGCAGGGAGGTGGCTACACCTTC.

The chain is built from TRBV29-1 and TRBJ2-7; D is undetermined. Trimming left V 1 base short and J 11 bases short, with 18 bases between. CDR1 is SQVTM and CDR2 is ANQGSEA in the germline V gene. The CDR3 is 13 amino acids. CDR3 sequence reads: CSVEVGADQAEYF. The DNA of the CDR3 is TGCAGCGTTGAAGTGGGCGCGGATCAGGCGGAGTACTTC.

This clonotype appeared a few times. The genes are TRBV12-3 or TRBV12-4 and TRBJ1-1; D unclear. This CDR3 spans 13 amino acids. V was pared by 11 bases and J by 4 bases, with 17 bases between. The CDR3 reads CAVARQTGTEAFF. The CDR3 bases are TGTGCCGTGGCTCGGCAGACCGGCACTGAAGCTTTCTTT.

The CDR3 region is CAISPQGAKTYEQYF. The CDR3 DNA is TGTGCCATCAGTCCTCAGGGGGCGAAAACCTACGAGCAGTACTTC. The rearrangement joins TRBV10-3 to TRBJ2-7; 8 bases agree with TRBD1. Germline V lookup: CDR1 ENHRY, CDR2 SYGVKD. The CDR3 is made up of 15 amino acids. V lost 5 bases to trimming and J lost 2 bases; unmatched junction nucleotides: 8.

In this sample, this clonotype turned up many times. The chain carries TRBV5-4 and TRBJ1-1; perhaps TRBD1 as D (5 bases). The CDR3 is made up of 15 amino acids. Germline CDR1 and CDR2: SGHNT and YYREEE (reference sequence). V was cut by 4 bases and J by 3 bases, with 16 bases left in between. The CDR3 nucleotides are TGTGCCAGCAGCCCGGACACCCCCGATGACACTGAAGCTTTCTTT. It specifies CASSPDTPDDTEAFF.

The chain recombines TRBV4-1 with TRBJ2-7; D is possibly TRBD1 or TRBD2 (7 bases each). This CDR3 contains 17 residues. Deletions cut 1 base from V and 0 bases from J, with 16 bases between. Germline assignment: CDR1 MGHRA and CDR2 YSYEKL. In nucleotides, the CDR3 is TGCGCCAGCAGCCAAGGGAGCAGGGGGGGCAGCTCCTACGAGCAGTACTTC. Its translation: CASSQGSRGGSSYEQYF.